The 25 T cell receptor beta chains presented below share a single source sample, sequenced in a study of blood T cell repertoires in COVID-19 (dated by TCRdb to 2020 to 2021). The library relied on the immunoSEQ multiplex PCR assay. TCRdb carries this immuneACCESS record with in-frame sequences only. Its versions omit some clonotypes, under half of them owing to an unresolved V gene in the studies checked, with the rest unexplained. The sample table contains roughly 120,000 clones; only one count was recorded for 85% of them. The ten largest clones add up to about 12% of the sample. Input material: peripheral blood. These TCRs come from a human donor in a cohort sampled during active COVID-19.

This sequence joins TRBV20-1 and TRBJ2-5; the D is unclear. There are 13 residues in the CDR3. Trimming removed 3 bases from V and 0 bases from J, with 8 bases in between. In germline, CDR1 is DFQATT, CDR2 SNEGSKA (reference sequence). Here the CDR3 reads CSASVQYQETQYF. The CDR3 DNA reads TGCAGTGCTAGTGTACAGTACCAAGAGACCCAGTACTTC.

The chain combines TRBV20-1 with TRBJ1-2, with TRBD1 identical over 7 bases. V was clipped by 3 bases and J by 0 bases; unmatched bases: 4. The germline gives CDR1 DFQATT, CDR2 SNEGSKA (reference sequence). The CDR3 is made up of 14 amino acids. CDR3 sequence reads: CSASRTGANYGYTF. CDR3 in DNA: TGCAGTGCTAGTAGGACAGGCGCTAACTATGGCTACACCTTC.

The genes are TRBV6-2 or TRBV6-3 and TRBJ1-6; possibly TRBD1 for D (5 bases). The CDR3 length is 13 residues. Germline CDR1 MNHEY, CDR2 SVGEGT. Trimming took 0 bases from V and 11 from J, leaving 8 bases between them. In DNA form, the CDR3 reads TGTGCCAGCAGTTACTCAAGGGGCACACCCCTCCACTTT. Protein product: CASSYSRGTPLHF.

V usage is TRBV5-1 and J usage is TRBJ2-3; 9 nucleotides align to TRBD2. The J segment lost 6 bases and the V segment lost 0 bases, leaving 2 bases of the junction unmatched. This CDR3 comprises 14 residues. Germline V gene sequence: CDR1 SGHRS, CDR2 YFSETQ. CDR3 in amino acids: CASSLVAGVDTQYF. The CDR3 DNA follows: TGCGCCAGCAGCTTGGTAGCGGGGGTGGATACGCAGTATTTT.

The chain recombines TRBV6-5 with TRBJ1-2; a weak D match, TRBD1 (6 bases). V was trimmed by 2 bases and J by 6 bases, leaving 16 bases between them. The CDR3 consists of 15 residues. CDR1 is MNHEY and CDR2 is SVGAGI in the germline V gene. For the CDR3, the DNA is TGTGCCAGCAGTTACGGGAGGGGGGGGCTAGATGGCTACACCTTC. This encodes CASSYGRGGLDGYTF.

This sequence joins TRBV5-8 and TRBJ1-2; 9 nucleotides align to TRBD1. The germline V gene has CDR1 SGHTS and CDR2 YDEGEE. The junction had 12 bases not matched to a gene; V was cut back by 2 bases and J by 1 base. The CDR3 sequence is 18 residues long. The CDR3 DNA is TGTGCCAGCAGCTTAGGACAGGGGCCATACCTTAATAACTATGGCTACACCTTC. It translates to CASSLGQGPYLNNYGYTF. The full variable domain, its missing parts supplied by reference TRBV5-8 and TRBJ1-2, is EAGVTQSPTHLIKTRGQQATLRCSPISGHTSVYWYQQALGLGLQFLLWYDEGEERNRGNFPPRFSGRQFPNYSSELNVNALELEDSALYLCASSLGQGPYLNNYGYTFGSGTRLTVV.

This chain uses TRBV11-2 with TRBJ2-1, with 7 nucleotides matching TRBD1. CDR3 length equals 12 residues. Per germline, CDR1 SGHAT and CDR2 FQNNGV. V trimming: 6 bases; J trimming: 4 bases; junction bases outside the gene matches: 0. The CDR3 sequence is CASRTGYNEQFF. In nucleotides, the CDR3 is TGTGCCAGCAGGACAGGGTACAATGAGCAGTTCTTC.

The chain couples TRBV2 to TRBJ2-3; 9 nucleotides line up with TRBD1. The CDR3 runs 17 residues. The V gene end was trimmed by 7 bases and the J gene end by 4 bases; junction bases not matched to a gene: 15. The V gene's germline CDR1 is SNHLY and CDR2 FYNNEI. The CDR3 spells CASKDAPGQGFPDTQYF. For the CDR3, the DNA is TGTGCCAGCAAGGACGCACCGGGACAGGGTTTCCCAGATACGCAGTATTTT.

This chain links TRBV19 with TRBJ1-2; unclear D gene. The V gene's germline CDR1 is LNHDA and CDR2 SQIVND (reference sequence). The CDR3 totals 12 residues. Trimming took 4 bases from V and 10 from J, leaving 13 bases between them. CDR3 protein: CASSNGGALYTF. The CDR3, as DNA: TGTGCCAGTAGTAATGGCGGCGCACTCTACACCTTC.

The V call is TRBV2, the J call TRBJ2-7; D remains unclear. With 1 base removed from V and 7 bases from J, the gap between germline ends came to 11 bases. The CDR3 spans 13 residues. From germline, CDR1 is SNHLY and CDR2 FYNNEI. For the CDR3, the DNA is TGTGCCAGCAGTGAAGTAGACACTCTTGAGCAGTACTTC. It encodes CASSEVDTLEQYF.

The chain employs TRBV4-1 and TRBJ2-7; D is perhaps TRBD1 (6 bases). CDR1 is MGHRA, CDR2 YSYEKL, per germline. The CDR3 is 16 residues long. V was pared by 0 bases and J by 5 bases, with 17 bases between. This CDR3 reads CASSQESQGGKHEQYF. The DNA of the CDR3 is TGCGCCAGCAGCCAAGAATCACAGGGTGGGAAACACGAGCAGTACTTC.

The chain has TRBV3-1 (or the pseudogene TRBV3-2) and TRBJ2-7, with D possibly matching TRBD2 (6 bases). The CDR3 totals 15 residues. Trimming pared 1 base from V and 9 bases from J, leaving 19 bases between. Per the germline V gene, CDR1 is LGHDT and CDR2 is YNNKEL (reference sequence). DNA of the CDR3: TGTGCCAGCAGCCAAGTCCCAGCGGGTGGTTTCTGGCAGTACTTC. This codes for CASSQVPAGGFWQYF.

This sequence joins TRBV29-1 and TRBJ2-3; 11 bases are shared with TRBD2. Germline CDR1 is SQVTM and CDR2 is ANQGSEA. The CDR3 length is 14 residues. Trimming took 7 bases from V and 0 from J; bases not matched to a gene: 3. The CDR3 DNA is TGCAGCGCCACTAGCGGGGGAAGCACAGATACGCAGTATTTT. Residues: CSATSGGSTDTQYF.

The chain carries TRBV19 and TRBJ1-2, with D hard to call. V lost 6 bases to trimming and J lost 5 bases, with 16 bases between them. The germline CDR1 and CDR2 sequences are LNHDA and SQIVND (reference sequence). The CDR3 sequence is 14 residues long. The CDR3: CASRRDAELYGYTF. Here the CDR3 DNA reads TGTGCCAGTAGGAGGGATGCCGAGCTTTATGGCTACACCTTC. Full variable domain (outside the CDR3, taken from reference TRBV19 and TRBJ1-2): DGGITQSPKYLFRKEGQNVTLSCEQNLNHDAMYWYRQDPGQGLRLIYYSQIVNDFQKGDIAEGYSVSREKKESFPLTVTSAQKNPTAFYLCASRRDAELYGYTFGSGTRLTVV.

J is TRBJ2-3 and V is TRBV7-8, with a possible D match to TRBD1 (5 bases). Germline CDR1 is SGHVS and CDR2 is FQNEAQ. Trimming left V 5 bases short and J 7 bases short, with 13 bases between. The CDR3 is made up of 13 amino acids. The CDR3 DNA reads as TGTGCCAGCAGCCCCAGGGTAGCAAATACGCAGTATTTT. This codes for CASSPRVANTQYF.

The chain uses TRBV5-6 and TRBJ2-1; TRBD1 is a possible D gene (5 bases). Germline lookup yields CDR1 SGHDT and CDR2 YYEEEE. This CDR3 comprises 16 residues. V was clipped by 4 bases and J by 5 bases, with 19 bases between them. In DNA, the CDR3 is TGTGCCAGCAGCCCGTATACGTGGCAGGGTGACAATGAGCAGTTCTTC. This sequence encodes CASSPYTWQGDNEQFF.

The V and J genes are TRBV10-1 and TRBJ2-7; TRBD1 aligns across 7 bases. This CDR3 is 16 amino acids long. The germline CDR1 and CDR2 sequences are WNHNN and SYGVQD (reference sequence). Losses at the gene ends were 3 bases for V and 3 bases for J; bases not matched to a gene: 11. The CDR3, as DNA: TGCGCCAGCAGTGACCTGACCGGGACAGCCTTCTACGAGCAGTACTTC. The encoded protein is CASSDLTGTAFYEQYF.

The genes are TRBV11-2 and TRBJ2-2, with D hard to call. With 1 base removed from V and 2 bases from J, the gap between germline ends came to 14 bases. The CDR3 runs to 17 residues. Germline lookup yields CDR1 SGHAT and CDR2 FQNNGV. The CDR3 bases are TGTGCCAGCAGCTTAGTCTCCAGGTCAGCCAACACCGGGGAGCTGTTTTTT. Protein sequence: CASSLVSRSANTGELFF. Complete variable domain (other parts from reference TRBV11-2 and TRBJ2-2): EAGVAQSPRYKIIEKRQSVAFWCNPISGHATLYWYQQILGQGPKLLIQFQNNGVVDDSQLPKDRFSAERLKGVDSTLKIQPAKLEDSAVYLCASSLVSRSANTGELFFGEGSRLTVL.

CDR3 sequence reads: CASSLGGRGEAFF. Written as DNA, the CDR3 is TGTGCCAGCAGTTTGGGGGGGCGGGGTGAAGCTTTCTTT. This chain connects TRBV28 to TRBJ1-1, with D perhaps TRBD1 (6 bases). The V gene's germline CDR1 is MDHEN and CDR2 SYDVKM. CDR3 length: 13 residues. Deletions cut 3 bases from V and 7 bases from J, with 12 bases between.

The V gene is TRBV11-3, the J gene TRBJ1-4; 8 nucleotides align to TRBD1. The CDR3 sequence is 17 residues long. CDR1 and CDR2 from the germline V gene are SGHNT and YENEEA. Germline trimming cut 3 bases from V and 4 bases from J; bases unmatched to any gene: 10. CDR3 coding DNA: TGTGCCAGCAGCTTCACCCCGCGACAGGGGAATAATGAAAAACTGTTTTTT. Translating gives CASSFTPRQGNNEKLFF.

This clone was counted once. The chain carries TRBV11-2 and TRBJ1-2, with unresolved D. V shed 2 bases and J shed 4 bases, with 8 bases lying between them. CDR1 and CDR2 from the germline V gene are SGHAT and FQNNGV. CDR3 size: 13 residues. The CDR3 DNA reads as TGTGCCAGCAGCTTAAGGGAGGGCTATGGCTACACCTTC. It codes for CASSLREGYGYTF.

The chain joins TRBV5-5 to TRBJ2-3; D uncertain. This CDR3 is 15 amino acids long. V lost 0 bases, J lost 6 bases, and 14 bases lay in between. Germline CDR1 SGHKS, CDR2 YYEKEE (reference sequence). The CDR3 coding sequence is TGTGCCAGCAGCTTGGTTGCGGTAACCGGGGATACGCAGTATTTT. Protein product: CASSLVAVTGDTQYF.

The chain carries TRBV19 and TRBJ2-2; TRBD2 matches 7 bases. The CDR3 is made up of 15 amino acids. CDR1 and CDR2 (germline): LNHDA, SQIVND (reference sequence). With V trimmed by 4 bases and J by 6 bases, 8 bases remained unmatched. Here the CDR3 DNA reads TGTGCCAGTAGTAGGACTAGTCTGCGGTCCGGGGAGCTGTTTTTT. Translating gives CASSRTSLRSGELFF.

The rearrangement links TRBV12-3 or TRBV12-4 to TRBJ1-5; 7 positions agree with TRBD1. This CDR3 contains 13 residues. With V trimmed by 8 bases and J by 1 base, 2 bases remained unmatched. The CDR3 region has the DNA TGTGCCAGCGGCAGGGGGAGCAATCAGCCCCAGCATTTT. This codes for CASGRGSNQPQHF.

The chain is built from TRBV29-1 and TRBJ2-1; TRBD2 agrees at 12 bases. The germline gives CDR1 SQVTM, CDR2 ANQGSEA. The CDR3 runs 16 residues. The ends lost 4 bases at V and 4 bases at J; junction bases unmatched: 8. As DNA, the CDR3 is TGCAGCGTTGTCAGGCTAGCGGGGGGGAAGTACAATGAGCAGTTCTTC. Amino acid sequence: CSVVRLAGGKYNEQFF.